This TCR beta chain comes out of a study of CD8 T cells in Susac syndrome. With random hexamers, reverse transcription was performed on about 0.45 to 1 ug of RNA. The method of amplification for TCR beta CDR3 was immunoSEQ multiplex PCR, covering 54 Vbeta and 13 Jbeta. TCRdb re-called the immunoSEQ multiplex PCR reads through MiXCR, storing one row per CDR3 protein. The sample carries about 180,000 distinct CDR3 sequences, around 96% recorded once. V was clipped by 2 bases and J by 9 bases; unmatched bases: 4. The CDR3 contains 15 residues. Germline CDR1 is LGHNT and CDR2 is FRNRAP. Material for sequencing was CD8+ T cells from PBMCs. The TCR sequence derives from a human donor with multiple sclerosis. The chain is built from TRBV12-5 and TRBJ2-1; 13 bases match TRBD2. The chain's CDR3 is CASGLRLAGGGEQFF. CDR3 nucleotide sequence: TGTGCTAGTGGTTTGCGACTAGCGGGAGGAGGTGAGCAGTTCTTC. Variable domain in full (rest from reference TRBV12-5 and TRBJ2-1): DARVTQTPRHKVTEMGQEVTMRCQPILGHNTVFWYRQTMMQGLELLAYFRNRAPLDDSGMPKDRFSAEMPDATLATLKIQPSEPRDSAVYFCASGLRLAGGGEQFFGPGTRLTVL.